The 12 T cell receptor beta chains below were found in one sample sequenced in a study of blood T cell repertoires in COVID-19. Repertoires were generated with immunoSEQ multiplex PCR, while TCRdb's copy carries only in-frame clones and drops some. The sample has roughly 500,000 clones, over 75% seen once. Sequenced material: peripheral blood. Receptors originate from a human donor in a cohort sampled during active COVID-19.

In its sample, this clone was seen once. The V gene is TRBV15, the J gene TRBJ2-7; TRBD1 matches 8 bases. Germline CDR1 and CDR2: LNHNV and YYDKDF (reference sequence). The CDR3 spans 15 residues. V gave up 1 base and J gave up 2 bases; unmatched junction bases: 4. The CDR3 loop reads CATSRAGQGPYEQYF. In nucleotides, the CDR3 is TGTGCCACCAGCAGAGCCGGACAGGGCCCCTACGAGCAGTACTTC.

The chain is built from TRBV5-4 and TRBJ2-3; weak D call: TRBD2 (5 bases). CDR1 and CDR2 (germline): SGHNT, YYREEE (reference sequence). Trimming stripped 0 bases from V and 6 bases from J, with 11 bases between. The CDR3 sequence is 14 residues long. Written as DNA, the CDR3 is TGTGCCAGCAGCTTGGCTGGGCGGAGGGATACGCAGTATTTT. Its protein product is CASSLAGRRDTQYF.

This clone has a handful of counts. The chain links TRBV5-1 to TRBJ1-1; 7 nucleotides align to TRBD1. This CDR3 is built from 15 residues. V lost 0 bases and J lost 4; bases outside the gene matches: 6. The germline V gene encodes CDR1 SGHRS and CDR2 YFSETQ. DNA for the CDR3: TGCGCCAGCAGCTTGGCCGGACAGGTGAGCACTGAAGCTTTCTTT. The encoded protein is CASSLAGQVSTEAFF.

The gene calls are TRBV28 and TRBJ2-5; no clear D. The CDR3 has 13 residues. In germline, CDR1 is MDHEN, CDR2 SYDVKM. Trimming pared 5 bases from V and 3 bases from J, leaving 10 bases between. Here the CDR3 DNA reads TGTGCCAGCAGTCCAACCCGGGAAGAGACCCAGTACTTC. Translated: CASSPTREETQYF.

This rearrangement joins TRBV30 to TRBJ2-3; possibly TRBD1 for D (6 bases). The CDR3 length is 13 residues. The germline gives CDR1 GTSNPN, CDR2 SVGIG (reference sequence). Between the trimmed V and J ends, which lost 3 bases and 2 bases, there was a span of 9 bases. The CDR3 DNA is TGTGCCTGGAGAACAGGGTTCACAGATACGCAGTATTTT. Translation gives CAWRTGFTDTQYF.

This clone was observed a few times. DNA for the CDR3: TGTGCCAGCTCATCCGGGACTAGCGGGTACAATGAGCAGTTCTTC. Residues: CASSSGTSGYNEQFF. The chain employs TRBV6-4 and TRBJ2-1; 12 positions agree with TRBD2. V trimming: 8 bases; J trimming: 4 bases; junction bases outside the gene matches: 6. Germline CDR1 reads MRHNA; CDR2 reads SNTAGT. The CDR3 has 15 amino acids.

The table lists this clone with a count of one. This sequence joins TRBV5-1 and TRBJ2-2, with D maybe TRBD2 (6 bases). This CDR3 has 15 amino acids. Germline CDR1 is SGHRS and CDR2 is YFSETQ. The V end was cut by 1 base, the J end by 0 bases, with 7 bases between. The CDR3 region is CASSLLASNTGELFF. CDR3 nucleotide sequence: TGCGCCAGCAGCTTGCTAGCGTCGAACACCGGGGAGCTGTTTTTT.

V is TRBV27 and J is TRBJ2-1, with 8 nucleotides matching TRBD2. This CDR3 spans 15 amino acids. Germline CDR1 MNHEY, CDR2 SMNVEV (reference sequence). Trimming cost V 4 bases and J 6 bases; bases outside gene matches: 8. The CDR3 loop is CASSSMGLVSNEQFF. The CDR3 DNA follows: TGTGCCAGCAGTTCCATGGGACTAGTAAGCAATGAGCAGTTCTTC.

The sample holds one count of this clone. The gene calls are TRBV5-6 and TRBJ1-2; 9 nucleotides align to TRBD1. Germline V lookup: CDR1 SGHDT, CDR2 YYEEEE. V was pared by 4 bases and J by 4 bases, with 8 bases of the junction left unmatched. CDR3 size: 15 residues. The CDR3 region has the DNA TGTGCCAGCAGCGATCGCTTGACAGGGGGCTATGGCTACACCTTC. This encodes CASSDRLTGGYGYTF. The whole variable domain, remainder taken from reference TRBV5-6 and TRBJ1-2, is DAGVTQSPTHLIKTRGQQVTLRCSPKSGHDTVSWYQQALGQGPQFIFQYYEEEERQRGNFPDRFSGHQFPNYSSELNVNALLLGDSALYLCASSDRLTGGYGYTFGSGTRLTVV.

This sequence joins TRBV5-1 and TRBJ1-2; TRBD1 might be the D (5 bases). The V end was cut by 2 bases, the J end by 2 bases, with 13 bases between. CDR1 and CDR2 from the germline V gene are SGHRS and YFSETQ. The CDR3 length is 15 residues. CDR3 sequence reads: CASSLLTGFNYGYTF. The CDR3 region has the DNA TGCGCCAGCAGCTTACTCACAGGATTCAACTATGGCTACACCTTC.

This clone turned up a few times. J is TRBJ1-4 and V is TRBV6-5; D is undetermined. The V gene lost 7 bases and the J gene lost 4 bases, with 16 bases spanning the gap. The CDR3 runs to 15 residues. The germline V gene has CDR1 MNHEY and CDR2 SVGAGI. CDR3 coding DNA: TGTGCCAGCATACCCCCCCGGGGAAATAATGAAAAACTGTTTTTT. Residues: CASIPPRGNNEKLFF.

This sequence joins TRBV30 and TRBJ1-4; the D gene is possibly TRBD1 (5 bases). Trimming shortened V by 5 bases and J by 8 bases, and 21 bases separated the two germline ends. CDR3 length equals 15 residues. The germline gives CDR1 GTSNPN, CDR2 SVGIG (reference sequence). CDR3 region: CAWGDTGHTREKLFF. The CDR3 bases are TGTGCCTGGGGTGACACAGGACATACACGGGAAAAACTGTTTTTT.